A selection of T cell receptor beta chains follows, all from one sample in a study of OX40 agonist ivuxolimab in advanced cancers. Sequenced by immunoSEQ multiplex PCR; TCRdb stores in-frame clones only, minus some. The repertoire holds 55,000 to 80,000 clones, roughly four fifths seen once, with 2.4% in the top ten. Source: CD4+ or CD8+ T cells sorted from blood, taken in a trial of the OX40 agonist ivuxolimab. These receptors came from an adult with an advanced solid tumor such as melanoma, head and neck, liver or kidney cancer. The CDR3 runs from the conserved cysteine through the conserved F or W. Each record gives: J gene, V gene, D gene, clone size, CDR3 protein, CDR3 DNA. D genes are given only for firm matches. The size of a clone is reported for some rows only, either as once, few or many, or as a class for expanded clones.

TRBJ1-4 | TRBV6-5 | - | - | CASSSPGAREKLFF | TGTGCCAGCAGTTCCCCGGGTGCCAGAGAAAAACTGTTTTTT
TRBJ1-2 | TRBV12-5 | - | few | CASGPKVPAGYTF | TGTGCTAGTGGTCCAAAGGTCCCCGCCGGCTACACCTTC
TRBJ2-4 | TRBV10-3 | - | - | CAISESRGGVSRGENIQYF | TGTGCCATCAGTGAGTCCCGCGGGGGCGTATCTAGGGGGGAAAACATTCAGTACTTC
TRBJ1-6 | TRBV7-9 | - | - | CASSLQGREGSPLHF | TGTGCCAGCAGCTTACAGGGGAGAGAGGGCTCACCCCTCCACTTT
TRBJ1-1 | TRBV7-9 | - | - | CASSPGRMNTEAFF | TGTGCCAGCAGCCCCGGGCGAATGAACACTGAAGCTTTCTTT
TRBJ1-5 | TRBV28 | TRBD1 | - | CASYTRGGLQPQHF | TGTGCCAGCTATACTCGAGGGGGCTTGCAGCCCCAGCATTTT
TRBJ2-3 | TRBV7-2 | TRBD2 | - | CASSSGLAAKYGDTQYF | TGTGCCAGCAGCTCGGGACTAGCGGCGAAGTATGGAGATACGCAGTATTTT
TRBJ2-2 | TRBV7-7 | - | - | CASSLGVTNTGELFF | TGTGCCAGCAGCTTAGGGGTAACGAACACCGGGGAGCTGTTTTTT
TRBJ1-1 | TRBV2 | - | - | CASNLRDTPSLTEAFF | TGTGCCAGCAACCTCCGGGACACTCCTTCTTTGACTGAAGCTTTCTTT
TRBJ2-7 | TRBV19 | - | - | CASSITKSLVHEQYF | TGTGCCAGTAGTATAACCAAGAGCTTAGTCCACGAGCAGTACTTC